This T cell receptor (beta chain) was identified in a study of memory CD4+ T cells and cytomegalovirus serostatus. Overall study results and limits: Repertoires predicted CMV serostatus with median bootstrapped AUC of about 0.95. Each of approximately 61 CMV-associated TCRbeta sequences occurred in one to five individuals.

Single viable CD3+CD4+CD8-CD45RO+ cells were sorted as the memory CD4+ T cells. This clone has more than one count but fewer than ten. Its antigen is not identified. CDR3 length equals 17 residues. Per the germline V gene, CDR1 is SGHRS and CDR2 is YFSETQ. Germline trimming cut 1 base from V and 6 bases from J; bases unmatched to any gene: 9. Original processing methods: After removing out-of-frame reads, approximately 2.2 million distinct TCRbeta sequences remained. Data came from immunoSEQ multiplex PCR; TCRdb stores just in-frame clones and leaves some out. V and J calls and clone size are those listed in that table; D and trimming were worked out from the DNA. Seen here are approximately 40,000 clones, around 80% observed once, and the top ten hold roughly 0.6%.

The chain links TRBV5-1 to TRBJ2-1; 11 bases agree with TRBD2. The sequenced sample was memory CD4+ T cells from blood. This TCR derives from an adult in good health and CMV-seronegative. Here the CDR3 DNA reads TGCGCCAGCAGCTTGCGGGCTAGCGGGGGGTGGACCAATGAGCAGTTCTTC. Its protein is CASSLRASGGWTNEQFF.